The clone carrying this T cell receptor (beta chain) was detected many times. The sample holds other DNA sequences that translate to the same CDR3. These data originate in a study of shared clonotypes between healthy human individuals. The protocol was immunoSEQ multiplex PCR, while the TCRdb copy is restricted to in-frame clones and leaves out a portion. The repertoire consists of over 950,000 clones, with about 80% occurring once and the leading ten covering 0.89%. This CDR3 contains 14 residues. Per the germline V gene, CDR1 is SGHTA and CDR2 is FQGNSA. V lost 5 bases, J lost 2 bases, and 13 bases lay in between.

The chain is built from TRBV7-2 and TRBJ2-7; D might be TRBD2 (5 bases). The sequencing input was memory CD4+ T cells from PBMCs. Subset meaning: CD45RA-negative fraction. This clonotype was sampled from a man between 18 and 35 years old in good health. Some clones in this sample may be carry-over from other donors' samples. The CDR3 protein is CASSLDRGAYEQYF. The DNA of the CDR3 is TGTGCCAGCAGCCTTGACCGGGGTGCCTACGAGCAGTACTTC.